The source of this T cell receptor (beta chain) is a study of T-cell reconstitution after alpha-beta-depleted transplantation in children. Trimming pared 5 bases from V and 4 bases from J, leaving 15 bases between. Germline V CDR1 and CDR2: MDHEN, SYDVKM. The CDR3 sequence is 14 residues long. This clonotype was recorded a few times. Library preparation (for TCRbeta) was performed with unique molecular identifiers. One entry per CDR3 protein, called by TCRdb with MiXCR from the PCR reads. This sample has 500,000 or so distinct CDR3 sequences; 32% occur once, and the top ten carry 2% to 2.5%. The TCR sequence derives from a human donor who donated a stem cell graft to a child with aplastic anemia. V gene TRBV28 combines with J gene TRBJ2-7; tentatively, D is TRBD2 (7 bases). Source: PBMCs from the stem cell graft donor, taken from the stem cell graft. The CDR3 sequence: CASSLGGAGYEQYF. In nucleotides, the CDR3 is TGTGCCAGCAGTCTAGGGGGGGCCGGGTACGAGCAGTACTTC.